These T cell receptor beta chains were read from a single sample in a study of shared clonotypes between healthy human individuals. TCRdb keeps only in-frame clones here, not all; method: immunoSEQ multiplex PCR. The sample includes about 2.2 million clones, about 93% of them seen just once. The material sequenced was naive CD8+ T cells from PBMCs. Source of these receptors: a man aged 18 to 30 in good health. Some clones in this sample may be carry-over from other donors' samples. The CDR3 runs from the conserved cysteine through the conserved F or W. Fields, in order: V gene, D gene, clone size, J gene, CDR3 DNA, CDR3 protein. D genes are given only for firm matches. For some rows the clone size is stated as once, few or many, or as a class when expanded; others skip it.

v_call: TRBV5-4; d_call: TRBD1; clone_size: -; j_call: TRBJ1-4; cdr3_nt: TGTGCCAGCAGCCCCATGACAGGGGATGGTAATGAAAAACTGTTTTTT; cdr3_aa: CASSPMTGDGNEKLFF
v_call: TRBV19; d_call: -; clone_size: -; j_call: TRBJ2-2; cdr3_nt: TGTGCCAGTAGTACCTATAGTGTTACCGGGGAGCTGTTTTTT; cdr3_aa: CASSTYSVTGELFF
v_call: TRBV28; d_call: TRBD2; clone_size: -; j_call: TRBJ2-3; cdr3_nt: TGTGCCAGCAGTTTAGGGCGGGAGGGAGTAGATACGCAGTATTTT; cdr3_aa: CASSLGREGVDTQYF
v_call: TRBV27; d_call: -; clone_size: -; j_call: TRBJ2-5; cdr3_nt: TGTGCCAGCAAATCGGAAAGGTCTGGCGGGGATGAGACCCAGTACTTC; cdr3_aa: CASKSERSGGDETQYF
v_call: TRBV4-1; d_call: -; clone_size: -; j_call: TRBJ1-5; cdr3_nt: TGCGCCAGCAGCCACGGGGGGAGCAATCAGCCCCAGCATTTT; cdr3_aa: CASSHGGSNQPQHF
v_call: TRBV11-2; d_call: -; clone_size: -; j_call: TRBJ2-7; cdr3_nt: TGTGCCAGCTCCTGGGGGGAGTCCTACGAGCAGTACTTC; cdr3_aa: CASSWGESYEQYF
v_call: TRBV10-1; d_call: TRBD1; clone_size: -; j_call: TRBJ2-5; cdr3_nt: TGCGCCACCAAGGGGCTACCGAGACAGGGGGCCTCTCCCGTGGTGAGTCAAGAGACCCAGTACTTC; cdr3_aa: CATKGLPRQGASPVVSQETQYF
v_call: TRBV15; d_call: TRBD1; clone_size: -; j_call: TRBJ2-2; cdr3_nt: TGTGCCACCAGCAGAGATCTGACAGGGGGGTACACCGGGGAGCTGTTTTTT; cdr3_aa: CATSRDLTGGYTGELFF
v_call: TRBV27; d_call: TRBD1; clone_size: -; j_call: TRBJ1-1; cdr3_nt: TGTGCCAGCAGTTTAGGAGGGGGCGGAGGTACTGAAGCTTTCTTT; cdr3_aa: CASSLGGGGGTEAFF
v_call: TRBV28; d_call: -; clone_size: -; j_call: TRBJ1-1; cdr3_nt: TGTGCCAGCAGTATTACGTTTGTGTGGACTGAAGCTTTCTTT; cdr3_aa: CASSITFVWTEAFF
v_call: TRBV7-9; d_call: -; clone_size: -; j_call: TRBJ2-7; cdr3_nt: TGTGCCAGCAGCCCGCGGACAGCAGCCTACGAGCAGTACTTC; cdr3_aa: CASSPRTAAYEQYF
v_call: TRBV5-8; d_call: TRBD1; clone_size: -; j_call: TRBJ1-3; cdr3_nt: TGTGCCAGCGGGACAGGGCCTGGAAACACCATATATTTT; cdr3_aa: CASGTGPGNTIYF
v_call: TRBV10-3; d_call: -; clone_size: -; j_call: TRBJ1-1; cdr3_nt: TGTGCCACCGGGTTCGGCACTGAAGCTTTCTTT; cdr3_aa: CATGFGTEAFF
v_call: TRBV6-6; d_call: -; clone_size: -; j_call: TRBJ1-6; cdr3_nt: TGTGCCAGCAGCCAACTCATTGGGGAAAATTCACCCCTCCACTTT; cdr3_aa: CASSQLIGENSPLHF
v_call: TRBV7-8; d_call: TRBD1; clone_size: -; j_call: TRBJ2-7; cdr3_nt: TGTGCCAGCAGCGCGGACAGGGCCCACGGGTACGAGCAGTACTTC; cdr3_aa: CASSADRAHGYEQYF
v_call: TRBV18; d_call: TRBD1; clone_size: -; j_call: TRBJ1-5; cdr3_nt: TGTGCCAGCTCGAAGGGACAGGGAGGGAAGAATCAGCCCCAGCATTTT; cdr3_aa: CASSKGQGGKNQPQHF
v_call: TRBV27; d_call: -; clone_size: -; j_call: TRBJ1-1; cdr3_nt: TGTGCCAGCAGCCCCCCTAGAGGATCTTTGAACACTGAAGCTTTCTTT; cdr3_aa: CASSPPRGSLNTEAFF
v_call: TRBV7-9; d_call: -; clone_size: -; j_call: TRBJ2-3; cdr3_nt: TGTGCCAGCAGCCGAAACGACCTGACTAGCACAGATACGCAGTATTTT; cdr3_aa: CASSRNDLTSTDTQYF
v_call: TRBV27; d_call: -; clone_size: once; j_call: TRBJ2-1; cdr3_nt: TGTGCCAGCAGTTTCTATAGCGGCCCCGGGAGAGAGCAGTTCTTC; cdr3_aa: CASSFYSGPGREQFF
v_call: TRBV6-5; d_call: -; clone_size: once; j_call: TRBJ2-5; cdr3_nt: TGTGCCAGCAGTCCTGTGGGAATAGGGGTGGAGACCCAGTACTTC; cdr3_aa: CASSPVGIGVETQYF
v_call: TRBV6-5; d_call: -; clone_size: few; j_call: TRBJ1-5; cdr3_nt: TGTGCCAGCAGTGCGGTTTATAGCAATCAGCCCCAGCATTTT; cdr3_aa: CASSAVYSNQPQHF
v_call: TRBV5-1; d_call: -; clone_size: -; j_call: TRBJ2-3; cdr3_nt: TGCGCCAGCAGCGGACGATCCCAGGATTGGGATACGCAGTATTTT; cdr3_aa: CASSGRSQDWDTQYF
v_call: TRBV11-2; d_call: TRBD1; clone_size: -; j_call: TRBJ1-3; cdr3_nt: TGTGCCAGCAGAAATACAGGGGTGGATGGAAACACCATATATTTT; cdr3_aa: CASRNTGVDGNTIYF
v_call: TRBV15; d_call: -; clone_size: -; j_call: TRBJ1-4; cdr3_nt: TGTGCCACCAGCAGGATCCCGGGACGGCGTGTGGAAAAACTGTTTTTT; cdr3_aa: CATSRIPGRRVEKLFF
v_call: TRBV27; d_call: -; clone_size: -; j_call: TRBJ2-5; cdr3_nt: TGTGCCAGCAGTCCCCGGGGGAACCCCCAAGAGACCCAGTACTTC; cdr3_aa: CASSPRGNPQETQYF
v_call: TRBV7-9; d_call: -; clone_size: -; j_call: TRBJ2-7; cdr3_nt: TGTGCCAGCAGCCACGCCCTTAGCGACCAGTACTTC; cdr3_aa: CASSHALSDQYF
v_call: TRBV5-1; d_call: -; clone_size: -; j_call: TRBJ1-1; cdr3_nt: TGCGCCAGCAGCGACGGTAGAGAGAACACTGAAGCTTTCTTT; cdr3_aa: CASSDGRENTEAFF
v_call: TRBV9; d_call: TRBD1; clone_size: once; j_call: TRBJ1-1; cdr3_nt: TGTGCCAGCAGCCCGCGGACAGGGGCTGGCACTGAAGCTTTCTTT; cdr3_aa: CASSPRTGAGTEAFF
v_call: TRBV10-3; d_call: -; clone_size: -; j_call: TRBJ2-7; cdr3_nt: TGTGCCATCGAGTCGGGGGAAGGGAACGAGCAGTACTTC; cdr3_aa: CAIESGEGNEQYF
v_call: TRBV11-3; d_call: TRBD1; clone_size: -; j_call: TRBJ2-2; cdr3_nt: TGTGCCAGCAGCCTCAGACAGGGGGCGAGGACCGGGGAGCTGTTTTTT; cdr3_aa: CASSLRQGARTGELFF
v_call: TRBV19; d_call: -; clone_size: -; j_call: TRBJ1-1; cdr3_nt: TGTGCCAGTAGTATAGAGCACAGCGTTATGACTGAAGCTTTCTTT; cdr3_aa: CASSIEHSVMTEAFF
v_call: TRBV6-5; d_call: -; clone_size: -; j_call: TRBJ1-1; cdr3_nt: TGTGCCAGCAGCCCCGACAGGCCGATCACTGAAGCTTTCTTT; cdr3_aa: CASSPDRPITEAFF
v_call: TRBV7-6; d_call: -; clone_size: -; j_call: TRBJ2-4; cdr3_nt: TGTGCCAGCAGCTTATCGGATAACATTCAGTACTTC; cdr3_aa: CASSLSDNIQYF
v_call: TRBV13; d_call: -; clone_size: -; j_call: TRBJ2-7; cdr3_nt: TGTGCCAGCAGCGCCCGGGCCGTAGAGGACCCGAGATTCTACGAGCAGTACTTC; cdr3_aa: CASSARAVEDPRFYEQYF
v_call: TRBV6-6; d_call: TRBD2; clone_size: -; j_call: TRBJ2-2; cdr3_nt: TGTGCCAGCAGTTACTCTCCGGGACTAGTTACCGGGGAGCTGTTTTTT; cdr3_aa: CASSYSPGLVTGELFF